The rows below give T cell receptor beta chains drawn from one sample of a study of response to subunit inactivated influenza vaccine. TCRdb used MiXCR to reprocess the RT-PCR reads, holding one entry per CDR3 protein. The table lists 500,000 to 600,000 distinct CDR3 sequences, around 15% of them singletons. Material: PBMCs from blood, obtained 11 to 12 days after vaccination. The source is a man aged 45-65 years who received an inactivated influenza vaccine. The CDR3 runs from the conserved cysteine through the conserved F or W. D genes are given only for firm matches. Only some rows state a clone size, as once, few, many or a class for expanded clones.

clone size: -
D gene: -
J gene: TRBJ2-1
V gene: TRBV4-2
CDR3 length: 17
CDR3 protein: CASSHTITGLLRNEQFF
CDR3 DNA: TGTGCCAGCAGCCACACAATAACAGGGTTATTGAGGAATGAGCAGTTCTTC

clone size: -
D gene: -
J gene: TRBJ2-1
V gene: TRBV6-5
CDR3 length: 13
CDR3 protein: CASSYSVVNEQFF
CDR3 DNA: TGTGCCAGCAGTTACTCGGTCGTCAATGAGCAGTTCTTC

clone size: -
D gene: -
J gene: TRBJ2-3
V gene: TRBV4-1
CDR3 length: 14
CDR3 protein: CASSQALTRDTQYF
CDR3 DNA: TGCGCCAGCAGCCAGGCCTTGACAAGAGATACGCAGTATTTT

clone size: -
D gene: TRBD2
J gene: TRBJ2-1
V gene: TRBV12-3/TRBV12-4
CDR3 length: 15
CDR3 protein: CASSYGTSGAVEQFF
CDR3 DNA: TGTGCCAGCAGTTACGGGACTAGCGGGGCGGTTGAGCAGTTCTTC

clone size: few
D gene: -
J gene: TRBJ2-5
V gene: TRBV6-2/TRBV6-3
CDR3 length: 15
CDR3 protein: CASSPSLLHGETQYF
CDR3 DNA: TGTGCCAGCAGTCCCAGCCTTCTGCACGGGGAGACCCAGTACTTC

clone size: -
D gene: -
J gene: TRBJ1-1
V gene: TRBV7-9
CDR3 length: 14
CDR3 protein: CASSQNVGRTEAFF
CDR3 DNA: TGTGCCAGCAGCCAAAACGTGGGCAGGACTGAAGCTTTCTTT

clone size: few
D gene: -
J gene: TRBJ1-1
V gene: TRBV5-1
CDR3 length: 11
CDR3 protein: CASSLQGEAFF
CDR3 DNA: TGCGCCAGCAGCTTACAGGGAGAAGCTTTCTTT

clone size: -
D gene: -
J gene: TRBJ2-3
V gene: TRBV5-1
CDR3 length: 16
CDR3 protein: CASSDGLVADTDTQYF
CDR3 DNA: TGCGCCAGCAGCGACGGCCTCGTGGCGGACACAGATACGCAGTATTTT

clone size: -
D gene: -
J gene: TRBJ2-1
V gene: TRBV11-2
CDR3 length: 14
CDR3 protein: CASSLVLKRDEQFF
CDR3 DNA: TGTGCCAGCAGCTTAGTCCTGAAGCGGGATGAGCAGTTCTTC

clone size: few
D gene: -
J gene: TRBJ2-7
V gene: TRBV12-3/TRBV12-4
CDR3 length: 12
CDR3 protein: CASGRDRYEQYF
CDR3 DNA: TGTGCCAGCGGGCGGGACCGCTACGAGCAGTACTTC

clone size: few
D gene: -
J gene: TRBJ1-5
V gene: TRBV10-2
CDR3 length: 14
CDR3 protein: CASSDDSSNQPQHF
CDR3 DNA: TGCGCCAGCAGTGACGACTCAAGCAATCAGCCCCAGCATTTT

clone size: -
D gene: -
J gene: TRBJ2-2
V gene: TRBV5-1
CDR3 length: 16
CDR3 protein: CASSSIGGSSTGELFF
CDR3 DNA: TGCGCCAGCAGCTCAATCGGAGGGTCGAGCACCGGGGAGCTGTTTTTT

clone size: few
D gene: -
J gene: TRBJ2-7
V gene: TRBV3-1
CDR3 length: 13
CDR3 protein: CASSQGALYEQYF
CDR3 DNA: TGTGCCAGCAGCCAGGGTGCCTTATACGAGCAGTACTTC

clone size: -
D gene: TRBD1
J gene: TRBJ1-2
V gene: TRBV3-1
CDR3 length: 15
CDR3 protein: CASSQAATGSYGYTF
CDR3 DNA: TGTGCCAGCAGCCAAGCAGCGACAGGGTCCTATGGCTACACCTTC

clone size: -
D gene: -
J gene: TRBJ2-2
V gene: TRBV10-3
CDR3 length: 14
CDR3 protein: CAIARTVNTGELFF
CDR3 DNA: TGTGCCATTGCAAGGACGGTGAACACCGGGGAGCTGTTTTTT

clone size: many
D gene: TRBD1
J gene: TRBJ2-5
V gene: TRBV5-1
CDR3 length: 14
CDR3 protein: CASSPGTGRETQYF
CDR3 DNA: TGTGCCAGCAGTCCTGGGACAGGGCGAGAGACCCAGTACTTC

clone size: -
D gene: -
J gene: TRBJ2-1
V gene: TRBV20-1
CDR3 length: 14
CDR3 protein: CSARGREFYNEQFF
CDR3 DNA: TGCAGTGCTAGGGGGCGAGAGTTCTACAATGAGCAGTTCTTC

clone size: -
D gene: -
J gene: TRBJ2-3
V gene: TRBV12-3/TRBV12-4
CDR3 length: 11
CDR3 protein: CASSSGTLKYF
CDR3 DNA: TGTGCCAGCAGTTCCGGGACATTGAAGTATTTT

clone size: -
D gene: -
J gene: TRBJ2-7
V gene: TRBV6-5
CDR3 length: 13
CDR3 protein: CASSYTRGYEQYF
CDR3 DNA: TGTGCCAGCAGTTACACCCGGGGGTACGAGCAGTACTTC

clone size: few
D gene: TRBD1
J gene: TRBJ2-1
V gene: TRBV12-3/TRBV12-4
CDR3 length: 16
CDR3 protein: CASSDSWTGGLGEQFF
CDR3 DNA: TGTGCCAGCAGCGATAGTTGGACAGGGGGCTTAGGTGAGCAGTTCTTC

clone size: few
D gene: -
J gene: TRBJ2-2
V gene: TRBV24-1
CDR3 length: 15
CDR3 protein: CATSGHTQVGGELFF
CDR3 DNA: TGTGCCACCAGTGGACATACTCAGGTTGGCGGGGAGCTGTTTTTT

clone size: few
D gene: TRBD2
J gene: TRBJ2-1
V gene: TRBV15
CDR3 length: 13
CDR3 protein: CATSLGLASEQFF
CDR3 DNA: TGTGCCACCAGTTTGGGACTAGCGAGTGAGCAGTTCTTC